Shown below are 10 T cell receptor beta chains from a single sample sequenced in a study of early T cells in non-severe SARS-CoV-2 infection. TCRdb processed the 5' RACE reads anew with MiXCR; each CDR3 protein has one entry. Found here are 80,000 or so distinct CDR3 sequences, around 10% of them singletons; the top ten hold approximately 12%. Sequencing was performed on whole blood, taken at baseline. Receptors originate from an adult who was a healthcare worker with PCR-confirmed SARS-CoV-2 infection or an uninfected control (not recorded which).

The genes are TRBV10-3 and TRBJ2-2; 8 nucleotides align to TRBD1. The V gene end was trimmed by 2 bases and the J gene end by 1 base; junction bases not matched to a gene: 3. Germline V lookup: CDR1 ENHRY, CDR2 SYGVKD. CDR3 length equals 16 residues. In nucleotides, the CDR3 is TGTGCCATCAGTGAGCTAGGACAGGGGAACACCGGGGAGCTGTTTTTT. This sequence encodes CAISELGQGNTGELFF.

This clonotype was recorded at least ten times. The rearrangement links TRBV20-1 to TRBJ2-7; D is possibly TRBD2 (5 bases). This CDR3 spans 14 amino acids. Germline CDR1 DFQATT, CDR2 SNEGSKA (reference sequence). The V and J ends lost 0 bases and 4 bases respectively, with 13 bases between them. The CDR3 coding sequence is TGCAGTGCTAGAGATCTCAGGACTCCTTACGAGCAGTACTTC. It is translated as CSARDLRTPYEQYF.

This clonotype was seen more than once but under ten times. The chain joins TRBV2 to TRBJ2-3; D is possibly TRBD1 (5 bases). The V and J ends lost 2 bases and 10 bases respectively, with 13 bases between them. This CDR3 contains 13 residues. Germline V gives CDR1 SNHLY, CDR2 FYNNEI. CDR3 residues: CASSELRVVAQYF. CDR3 bases: TGTGCCAGCAGTGAACTCAGGGTAGTGGCGCAGTATTTT.

This clonotype has ten or more counts. V is TRBV12-3 or TRBV12-4 and J is TRBJ2-7; D possibly matches TRBD1 or TRBD2 (5 bases each). Trimming removed 5 bases from V and 4 bases from J, with 15 bases in between. The CDR3 runs to 14 residues. CDR3 nucleotide sequence: TGTGCCAGCAGTCTTGACGGGGACGAATACGAGCAGTACTTC. It specifies CASSLDGDEYEQYF.

This clonotype was detected only a few times. The chain uses TRBV10-3 and TRBJ1-2; 7 bases are shared with TRBD1. The J segment lost 6 bases and the V segment lost 6 bases, leaving 10 bases of the junction unmatched. The CDR3 contains 14 residues. CDR1 is ENHRY, CDR2 SYGVKD, per germline. CDR3 amino acids: CAIRNEATGDGYTF. The CDR3 DNA is TGTGCCATCAGGAATGAAGCCACAGGGGATGGCTACACCTTC.

The chain recombines TRBV29-1 with TRBJ1-1; tentative D call: TRBD1 (6 bases). V was shortened by 3 bases and J by 9 bases, with 17 bases between the two germline ends. This CDR3 has 13 residues. CDR1 SQVTM and CDR2 ANQGSEA come from the germline V gene. The CDR3 coding sequence is TGCAGCGTTGATGGCAGGGGACCGACAAAAGCTTTCTTT. It translates to CSVDGRGPTKAFF. Using reference TRBV29-1 and TRBJ1-1 for the parts outside the CDR3, the full variable domain is SAVISQKPSRDICQRGTSLTIQCQVDSQVTMMFWYRQQPGQSLTLIATANQGSEATYESGFVIDKFPISRPNLTFSTLTVSNMSPEDSSIYLCSVDGRGPTKAFFGQGTRLTVV.

The V gene is TRBV5-6, the J gene TRBJ1-5; D unresolved. The V and J ends lost 0 bases and 5 bases respectively, with 12 bases between them. There are 15 residues in the CDR3. CDR1 is SGHDT and CDR2 is YYEEEE in the germline V gene. DNA for the CDR3: TGTGCCAGCAGCTTGGCCAACCGAAGGGATCAGCCCCAGCATTTT. Translation gives CASSLANRRDQPQHF.

This clonotype was found a few times. V gene TRBV20-1 combines with J gene TRBJ2-3; D remains unclear. Germline CDR1 DFQATT, CDR2 SNEGSKA (reference sequence). V lost 5 bases, J lost 3 bases, and 9 bases lay in between. The CDR3 contains 12 residues. As DNA, the CDR3 is TGCAGTGCTTCGAGAGAGACAGATACGCAGTATTTT. Protein product: CSASRETDTQYF.

This clonotype was seen at least ten times. The genes are TRBV7-3 and TRBJ1-5; no definite D call. Germline loops: CDR1 SGHTA, CDR2 FQGTGA. V lost 4 bases and J 6 bases, leaving 10 bases between the germline ends. The CDR3 consists of 13 residues. CDR3 residues: CASSWAGGQPQHF. DNA of the CDR3: TGTGCCAGCAGCTGGGCAGGAGGTCAGCCCCAGCATTTT.

This clonotype was observed many times. The chain recombines TRBV6-4 with TRBJ2-5, with 11 bases matching TRBD2. Losses at the gene ends were 3 bases for V and 2 bases for J; bases not matched to a gene: 5. The CDR3 spans 16 residues. Germline CDR1 and CDR2: MRHNA and SNTAGT. In nucleotides, the CDR3 is TGTGCCAGCAGTGAGACCTCTAGCGGGGGGCAAGAGACCCAGTACTTC. Translated: CASSETSSGGQETQYF.